This T cell receptor beta chain appears in the sequencing data of a study of T cells in Graves' hyperthyroidism and ophthalmopathy. With regard to this clonotype: Its target is unknown.

Each diagnosis was grounded in clinical symptoms, serum thyroxine and TRAb, thyroid ultrasound, and orbital computed tomography. Researchers took RNA transcripts and amplified the TCR beta CDR3 regions from them. During a first-round RT-PCR of the TCR CDR3, the HTBI primer set was used. TCRdb reprocessed the multiplex PCR reads with MiXCR, giving one entry per CDR3 protein. The table lists 490,000 or so distinct CDR3 sequences, approximately 49% of them singletons, with 44% in the top ten. Whole-study findings and limits: Clonotypes that were expanded in thyroid above 0.001 mostly appeared in blood too.

The sequenced sample consisted of peripheral blood or thyroid tissue (not recorded which). This clonotype originated in an adult woman with Graves' disease, either hyperthyroidism or ophthalmopathy (not recorded which).

The CDR3 sequence is CASNPPGEKSYGYTF. CDR3 DNA sequence: TGTGCCAGCAATCCCCCCGGGGAGAAAAGCTATGGCTACACCTTC. J is TRBJ1-2 and V is TRBV2, with D unclear. Trimming removed 7 bases at V and 4 bases at J, with 19 bases between. The CDR3 has 15 residues. Germline V CDR1 and CDR2: SNHLY, FYNNEI.